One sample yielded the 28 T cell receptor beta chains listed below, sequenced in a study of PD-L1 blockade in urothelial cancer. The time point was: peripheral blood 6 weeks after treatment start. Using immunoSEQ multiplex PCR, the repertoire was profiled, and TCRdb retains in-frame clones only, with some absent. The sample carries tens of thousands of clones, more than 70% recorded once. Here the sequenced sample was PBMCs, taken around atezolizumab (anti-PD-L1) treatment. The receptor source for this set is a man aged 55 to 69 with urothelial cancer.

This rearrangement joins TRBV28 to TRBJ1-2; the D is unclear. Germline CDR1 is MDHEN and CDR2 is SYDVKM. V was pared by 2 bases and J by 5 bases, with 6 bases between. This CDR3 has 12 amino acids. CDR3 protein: CASSLTAYGYTF. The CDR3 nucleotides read TGTGCCAGCAGTTTAACAGCTTATGGCTACACCTTC.

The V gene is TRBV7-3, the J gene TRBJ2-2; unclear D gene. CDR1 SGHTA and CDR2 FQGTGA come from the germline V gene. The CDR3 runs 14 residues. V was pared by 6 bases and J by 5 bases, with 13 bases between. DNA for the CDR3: TGTGCCAGCAGTTTTGGCGTAGCTACCGGGGAGCTGTTTTTT. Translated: CASSFGVATGELFF.

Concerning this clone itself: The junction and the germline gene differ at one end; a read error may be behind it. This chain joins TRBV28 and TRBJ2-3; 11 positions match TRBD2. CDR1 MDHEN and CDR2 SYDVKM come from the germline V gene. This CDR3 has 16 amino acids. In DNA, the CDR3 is TGTGCCAGCCTAGCGGGAGGTGTGGTGAGCATAGATACGCAGTATTTT. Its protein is CASLAGGVVSIDTQYF.

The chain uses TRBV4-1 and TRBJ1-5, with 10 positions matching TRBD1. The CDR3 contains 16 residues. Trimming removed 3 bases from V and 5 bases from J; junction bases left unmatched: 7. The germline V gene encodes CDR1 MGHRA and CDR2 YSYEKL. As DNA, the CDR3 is TGCGCCAGCAGCCACCACACGACAGGGGGCGATCAGCCCCAGCATTTT. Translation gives CASSHHTTGGDQPQHF.

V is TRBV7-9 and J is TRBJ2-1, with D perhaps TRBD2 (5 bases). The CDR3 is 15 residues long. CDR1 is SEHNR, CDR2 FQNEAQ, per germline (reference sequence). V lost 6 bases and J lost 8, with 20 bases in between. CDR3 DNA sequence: TGTGCCAGCAGAACCCCGAGAGGTCGGGGAGATGAGCAGTTCTTC. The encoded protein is CASRTPRGRGDEQFF.

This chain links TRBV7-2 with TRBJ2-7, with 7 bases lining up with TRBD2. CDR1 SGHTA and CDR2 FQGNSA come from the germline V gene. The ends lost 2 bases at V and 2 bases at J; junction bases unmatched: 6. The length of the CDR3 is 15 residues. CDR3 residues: CASSLMSSGTYEQYF. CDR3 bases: TGTGCCAGCAGCTTAATGTCTAGCGGTACCTACGAGCAGTACTTC.

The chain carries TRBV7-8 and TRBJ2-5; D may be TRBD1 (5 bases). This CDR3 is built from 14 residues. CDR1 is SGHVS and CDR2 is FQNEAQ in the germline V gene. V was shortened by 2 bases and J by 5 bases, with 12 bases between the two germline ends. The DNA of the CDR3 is TGTGCCAGCAGCTTAAGGATTTCAGGGGAGACCCAGTACTTC. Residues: CASSLRISGETQYF.

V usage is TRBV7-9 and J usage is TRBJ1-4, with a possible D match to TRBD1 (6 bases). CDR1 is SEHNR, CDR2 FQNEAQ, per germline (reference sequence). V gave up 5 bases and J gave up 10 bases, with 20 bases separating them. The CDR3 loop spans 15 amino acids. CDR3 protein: CASSALTGGGGKLFF. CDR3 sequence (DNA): TGTGCCAGCAGCGCTCTGACAGGCGGCGGGGGAAAACTGTTTTTT.

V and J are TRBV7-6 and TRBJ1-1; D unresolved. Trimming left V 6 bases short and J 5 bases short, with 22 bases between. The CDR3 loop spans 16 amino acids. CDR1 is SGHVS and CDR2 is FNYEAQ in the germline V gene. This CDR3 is CASSPDGINGVTEAFF. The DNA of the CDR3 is TGTGCCAGCAGTCCCGACGGAATCAACGGAGTTACTGAAGCTTTCTTT.

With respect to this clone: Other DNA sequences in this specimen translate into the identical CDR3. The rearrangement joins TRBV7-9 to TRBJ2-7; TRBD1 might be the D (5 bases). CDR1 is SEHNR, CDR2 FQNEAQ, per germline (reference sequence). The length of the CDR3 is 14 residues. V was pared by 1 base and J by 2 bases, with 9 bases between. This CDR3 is CASSLGGQTYEQYF. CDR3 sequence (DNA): TGTGCCAGCAGCTTAGGGGGCCAGACCTACGAGCAGTACTTC. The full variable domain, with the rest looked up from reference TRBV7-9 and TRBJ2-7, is DTGVSQNPRHKITKRGQNVTFRCDPISEHNRLYWYRQTLGQGPEFLTYFQNEAQLEKSRLLSDRFSAERPKGSFSTLEIQRTEQGDSAMYLCASSLGGQTYEQYFGPGTRLTVT.

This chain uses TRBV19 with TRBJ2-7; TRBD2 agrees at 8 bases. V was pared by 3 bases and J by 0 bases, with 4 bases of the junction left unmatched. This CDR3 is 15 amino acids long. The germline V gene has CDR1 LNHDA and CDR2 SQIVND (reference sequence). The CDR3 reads CASSITSGPSYEQYF. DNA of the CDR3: TGTGCCAGTAGTATTACTAGCGGTCCCTCCTACGAGCAGTACTTC.

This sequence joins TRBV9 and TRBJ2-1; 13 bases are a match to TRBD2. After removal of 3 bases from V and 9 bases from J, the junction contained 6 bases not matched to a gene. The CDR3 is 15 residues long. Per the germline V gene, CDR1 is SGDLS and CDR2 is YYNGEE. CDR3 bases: TGTGCCAGCAGCGACGGACTAGCGGGAGATATTGAGCAGTTCTTC. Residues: CASSDGLAGDIEQFF.

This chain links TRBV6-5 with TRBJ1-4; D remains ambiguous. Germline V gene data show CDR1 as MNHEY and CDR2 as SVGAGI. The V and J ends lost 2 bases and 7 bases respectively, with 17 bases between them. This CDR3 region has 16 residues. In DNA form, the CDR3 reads TGTGCCAGCAGTTACGATCGAGGAGGACTCAGTGAAAAACTGTTTTTT. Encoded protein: CASSYDRGGLSEKLFF.

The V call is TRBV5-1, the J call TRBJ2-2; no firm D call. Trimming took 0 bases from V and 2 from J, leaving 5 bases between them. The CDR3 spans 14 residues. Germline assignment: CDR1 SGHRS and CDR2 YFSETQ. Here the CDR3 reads CASSLDINTGELFF. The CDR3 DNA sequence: TGCGCCAGCAGCTTGGACATCAACACCGGGGAGCTGTTTTTT.

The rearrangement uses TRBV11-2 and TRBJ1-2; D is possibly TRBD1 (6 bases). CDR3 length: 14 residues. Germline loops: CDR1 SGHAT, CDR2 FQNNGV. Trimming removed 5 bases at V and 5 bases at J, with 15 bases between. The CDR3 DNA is TGTGCCAGCAGCCCAAACAGGGTCAATTATGGCTACACCTTC. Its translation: CASSPNRVNYGYTF. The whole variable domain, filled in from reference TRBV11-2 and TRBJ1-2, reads EAGVAQSPRYKIIEKRQSVAFWCNPISGHATLYWYQQILGQGPKLLIQFQNNGVVDDSQLPKDRFSAERLKGVDSTLKIQPAKLEDSAVYLCASSPNRVNYGYTFGSGTRLTVV.

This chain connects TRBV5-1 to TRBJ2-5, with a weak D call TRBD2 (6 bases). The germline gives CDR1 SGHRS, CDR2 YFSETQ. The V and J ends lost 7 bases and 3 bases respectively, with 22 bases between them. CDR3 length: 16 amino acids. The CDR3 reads CASGRALVGTEETQYF. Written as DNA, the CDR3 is TGCGCCAGCGGACGTGCACTAGTCGGGACTGAAGAGACCCAGTACTTC.

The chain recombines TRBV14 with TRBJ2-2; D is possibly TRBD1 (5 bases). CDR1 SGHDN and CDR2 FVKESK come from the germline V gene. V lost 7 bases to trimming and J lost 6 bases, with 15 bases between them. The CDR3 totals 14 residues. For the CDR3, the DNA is TGTGCCAGCAAAGCCAATAGGGGCGCCGGGGAGCTGTTTTTT. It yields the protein CASKANRGAGELFF.

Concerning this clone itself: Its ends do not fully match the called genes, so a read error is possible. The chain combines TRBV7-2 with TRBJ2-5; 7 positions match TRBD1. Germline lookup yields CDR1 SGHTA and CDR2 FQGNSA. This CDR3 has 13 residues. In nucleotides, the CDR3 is TGTGCTAGCAGCTTAGACAGGGCCCAGACCCAGTACTTC. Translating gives CASSLDRAQTQYF.

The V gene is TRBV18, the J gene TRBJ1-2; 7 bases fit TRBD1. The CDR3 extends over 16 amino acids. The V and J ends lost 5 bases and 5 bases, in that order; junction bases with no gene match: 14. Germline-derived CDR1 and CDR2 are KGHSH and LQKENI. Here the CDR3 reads CASSLGAGGLWYGYTF. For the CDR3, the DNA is TGTGCCAGCTCATTGGGAGCAGGGGGACTGTGGTATGGCTACACCTTC.

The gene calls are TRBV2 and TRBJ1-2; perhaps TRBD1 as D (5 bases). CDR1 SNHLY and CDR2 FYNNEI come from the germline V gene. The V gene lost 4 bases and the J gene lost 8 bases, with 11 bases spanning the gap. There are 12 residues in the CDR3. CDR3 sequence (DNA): TGTGCCAGCAGTGTTGGAGGGGAAGGCTACACCTTC. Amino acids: CASSVGGEGYTF.

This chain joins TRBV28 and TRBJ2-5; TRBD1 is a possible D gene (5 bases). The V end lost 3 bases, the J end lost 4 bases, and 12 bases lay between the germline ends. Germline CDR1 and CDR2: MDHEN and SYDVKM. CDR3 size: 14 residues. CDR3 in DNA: TGTGCCAGCAGTTTTTACAACAGGCGAGAGACCCAGTACTTC. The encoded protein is CASSFYNRRETQYF.

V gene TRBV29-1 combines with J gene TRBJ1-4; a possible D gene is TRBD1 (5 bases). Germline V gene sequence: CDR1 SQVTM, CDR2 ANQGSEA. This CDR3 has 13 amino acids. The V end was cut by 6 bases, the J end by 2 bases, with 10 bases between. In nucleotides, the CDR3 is TGCAGCGTCGGATCAGGGACTAATGAAAAACTGTTTTTT. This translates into CSVGSGTNEKLFF.

The CDR3: CASSPGAGYEQYF. In DNA form, the CDR3 reads TGTGCCAGCAGCCCTGGCGCGGGTTACGAGCAGTACTTC. The gene calls are TRBV11-2 and TRBJ2-7; possible D gene TRBD2, 5 bases. V was shortened by 5 bases and J by 4 bases, with 12 bases between the two germline ends. Germline CDR1 is SGHAT and CDR2 is FQNNGV. The CDR3 extends over 13 amino acids. Filled out from reference TRBV11-2 and TRBJ2-7, the complete variable domain reads EAGVAQSPRYKIIEKRQSVAFWCNPISGHATLYWYQQILGQGPKLLIQFQNNGVVDDSQLPKDRFSAERLKGVDSTLKIQPAKLEDSAVYLCASSPGAGYEQYFGPGTRLTVT.

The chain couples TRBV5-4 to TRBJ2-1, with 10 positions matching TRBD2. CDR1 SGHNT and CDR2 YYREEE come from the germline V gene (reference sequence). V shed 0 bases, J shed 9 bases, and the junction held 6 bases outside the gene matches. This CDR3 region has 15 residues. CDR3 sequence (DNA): TGTGCCAGCAGCTTGGCCCCTAGCGGGAGAAGTGAGCAGTTCTTC. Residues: CASSLAPSGRSEQFF.

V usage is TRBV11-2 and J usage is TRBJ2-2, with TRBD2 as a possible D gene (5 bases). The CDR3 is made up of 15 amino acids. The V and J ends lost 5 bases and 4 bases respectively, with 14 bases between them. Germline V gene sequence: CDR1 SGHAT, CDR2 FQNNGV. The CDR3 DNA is TGTGCCAGCAGCCCCCGGGATGTCGGCACCGGGGAGCTGTTTTTT. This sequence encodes CASSPRDVGTGELFF.

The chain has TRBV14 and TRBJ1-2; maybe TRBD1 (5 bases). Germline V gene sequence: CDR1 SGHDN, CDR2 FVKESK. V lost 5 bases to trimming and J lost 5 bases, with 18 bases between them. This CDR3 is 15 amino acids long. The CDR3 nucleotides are TGTGCCAGCAGCAATCAGATCGGGGGGGGTTATGGCTACACCTTC. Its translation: CASSNQIGGGYGYTF.

The DNA of the CDR3 is TGTGCCAGCAGTTACCCGGCGGGGGACATGAACACTGAAGCTTTCTTT. It translates to CASSYPAGDMNTEAFF. This chain uses TRBV6-5 with TRBJ1-1; a weak D match, TRBD1 (6 bases). CDR3 length: 16 residues. Trimming stripped 2 bases from V and 0 bases from J, with 13 bases between. Germline V gene sequence: CDR1 MNHEY, CDR2 SVGAGI.

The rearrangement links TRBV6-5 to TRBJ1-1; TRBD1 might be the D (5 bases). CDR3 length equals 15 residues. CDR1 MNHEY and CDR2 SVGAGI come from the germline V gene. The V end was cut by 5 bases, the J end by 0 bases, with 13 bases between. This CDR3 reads CASSGLTAMNTEAFF. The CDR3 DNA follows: TGTGCCAGCAGTGGGTTGACAGCGATGAACACTGAAGCTTTCTTT.